The entry below describes one T cell receptor (beta chain). Antigen: not known. Germline V CDR1 and CDR2: SNHLY, FYNNEI. The CDR3 runs 17 residues. After removal of 2 bases from V and 8 bases from J, the junction contained 9 bases not matched to a gene. Patients with a history of autoimmune disease or on systemic immunosuppression were excluded. The data belong to a study of OX40 agonist ivuxolimab in advanced cancers. Study results and caveats: CD8+ T cells showed, on average, more clonal expansion than CD4+ cells. Antigen targets of the expanded peripheral T cells went undetermined.

Sequenced by immunoSEQ multiplex PCR; TCRdb stores in-frame clones only, minus some. The sample holds around 11,000 clones, around 80% seen once. The chain employs TRBV2 and TRBJ2-1; TRBD2 matches at 13 bases. The specimen was CD4+ or CD8+ T cells sorted from blood, collected in a trial of the OX40 agonist ivuxolimab. The sequence came from an adult with an advanced solid tumor such as melanoma, head and neck, liver or kidney cancer. The CDR3 reads CASSETGLAGVSHEQFF. CDR3 sequence (DNA): TGTGCCAGCAGTGAAACCGGACTAGCGGGAGTGAGCCATGAGCAGTTCTTC.